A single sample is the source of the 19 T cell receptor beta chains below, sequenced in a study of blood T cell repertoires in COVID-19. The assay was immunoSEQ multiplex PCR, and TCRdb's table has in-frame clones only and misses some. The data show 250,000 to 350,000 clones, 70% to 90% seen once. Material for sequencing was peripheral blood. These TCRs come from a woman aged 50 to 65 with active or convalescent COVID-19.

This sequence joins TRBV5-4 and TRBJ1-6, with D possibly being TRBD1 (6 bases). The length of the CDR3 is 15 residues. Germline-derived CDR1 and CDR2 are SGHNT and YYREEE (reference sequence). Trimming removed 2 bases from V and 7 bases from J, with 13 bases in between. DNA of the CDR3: TGTGCCAGCAGCTTCAGGGGTCCAGGGAATTCACCCCTCCACTTT. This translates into CASSFRGPGNSPLHF.

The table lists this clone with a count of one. The CDR3 reads CASSPVGGGFGTDTQYF. The CDR3 DNA reads as TGTGCCAGCAGCCCGGTTGGGGGAGGGTTCGGCACAGATACGCAGTATTTT. The genes are TRBV5-4 and TRBJ2-3; 7 bases agree with TRBD2. Germline assignment: CDR1 SGHNT and CDR2 YYREEE (reference sequence). Trimming at V came to 4 bases and at J to 1 base, leaving 12 bases not matched to a gene. This CDR3 has 17 residues. The entire variable domain, with the rest obtained from reference TRBV5-4 and TRBJ2-3, is as follows: ETGVTQSPTHLIKTRGQQVTLRCSSQSGHNTVSWYQQALGQGPQFIFQYYREEENGRGNFPPRFSGLQFPNYSSELNVNALELDDSALYLCASSPVGGGFGTDTQYFGPGTRLTVL.

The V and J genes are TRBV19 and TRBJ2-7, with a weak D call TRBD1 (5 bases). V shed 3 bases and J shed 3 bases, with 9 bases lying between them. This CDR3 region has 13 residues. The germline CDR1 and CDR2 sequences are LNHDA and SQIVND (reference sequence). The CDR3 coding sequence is TGTGCCAGTAGTATGGGGCAGGACTACGAGCAGTACTTC. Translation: CASSMGQDYEQYF.

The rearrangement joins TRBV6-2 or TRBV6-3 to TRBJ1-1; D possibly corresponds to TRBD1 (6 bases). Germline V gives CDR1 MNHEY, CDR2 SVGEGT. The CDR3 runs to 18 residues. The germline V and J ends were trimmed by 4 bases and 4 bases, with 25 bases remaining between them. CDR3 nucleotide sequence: TGTGCCAGCAGTTCCCCGACAGGCGGGCGCTTCATTCGCACTGAAGCTTTCTTT. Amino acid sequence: CASSSPTGGRFIRTEAFF.

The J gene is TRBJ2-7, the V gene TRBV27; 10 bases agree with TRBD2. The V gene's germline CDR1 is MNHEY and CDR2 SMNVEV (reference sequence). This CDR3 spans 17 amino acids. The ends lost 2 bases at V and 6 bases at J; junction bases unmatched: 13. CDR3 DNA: TGTGCCAGCAGTTTAAGCCCCCGTGAACTAGCGGGACGCGAGCAGTACTTC. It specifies CASSLSPRELAGREQYF.

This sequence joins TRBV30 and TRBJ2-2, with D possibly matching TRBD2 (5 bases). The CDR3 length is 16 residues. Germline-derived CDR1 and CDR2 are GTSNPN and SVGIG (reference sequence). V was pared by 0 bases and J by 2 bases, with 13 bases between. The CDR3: CAWSVGGRSNTGELFF. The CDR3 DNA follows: TGTGCCTGGAGTGTAGGTGGGAGAAGTAACACCGGGGAGCTGTTTTTT. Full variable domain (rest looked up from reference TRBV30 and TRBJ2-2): SQTIHQWPATLVQPVGSPLSLECTVEGTSNPNLYWYRQAAGRGLQLLFYSVGIGQISSEVPQNLSASRPQDRQFILSSKKLLLSDSGFYLCAWSVGGRSNTGELFFGEGSRLTVL.

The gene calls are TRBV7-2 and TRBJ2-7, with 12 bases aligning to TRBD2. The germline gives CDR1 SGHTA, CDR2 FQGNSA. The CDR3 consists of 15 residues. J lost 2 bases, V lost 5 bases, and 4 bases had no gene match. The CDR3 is CASSRLAGGTYEQYF. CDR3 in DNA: TGTGCCAGCAGCCGGCTAGCGGGGGGGACCTACGAGCAGTACTTC.

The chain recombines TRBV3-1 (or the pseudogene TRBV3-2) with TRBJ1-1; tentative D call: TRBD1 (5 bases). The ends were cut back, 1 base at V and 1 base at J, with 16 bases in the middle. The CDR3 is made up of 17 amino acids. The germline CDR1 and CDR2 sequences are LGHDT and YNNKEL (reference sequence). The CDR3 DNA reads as TGTGCCAGCAGCCAAGTATCGTGGGGACTGAAGAACACTGAAGCTTTCTTT. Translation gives CASSQVSWGLKNTEAFF.

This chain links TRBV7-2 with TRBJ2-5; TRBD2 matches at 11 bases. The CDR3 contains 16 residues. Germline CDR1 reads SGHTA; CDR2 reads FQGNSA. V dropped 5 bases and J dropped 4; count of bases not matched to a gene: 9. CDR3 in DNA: TGTGCCAGCAGCCCGTCGACTAGCGGGGATGGAGAGACCCAGTACTTC. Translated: CASSPSTSGDGETQYF.

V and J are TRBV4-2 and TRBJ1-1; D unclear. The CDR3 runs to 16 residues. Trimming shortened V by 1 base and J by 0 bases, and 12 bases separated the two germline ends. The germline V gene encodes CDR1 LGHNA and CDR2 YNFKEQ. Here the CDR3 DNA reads TGTGCCAGCAGCCAAGCGGGAACGGCAATGAACACTGAAGCTTTCTTT. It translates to CASSQAGTAMNTEAFF.

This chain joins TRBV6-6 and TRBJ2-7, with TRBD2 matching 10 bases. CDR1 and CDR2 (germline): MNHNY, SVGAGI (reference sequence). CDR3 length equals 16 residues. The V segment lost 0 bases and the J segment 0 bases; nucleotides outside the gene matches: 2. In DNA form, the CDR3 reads TGTGCCAGCAGTTACTCTTCTAGCGGGAGCTCCTACGAGCAGTACTTC. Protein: CASSYSSSGSSYEQYF.

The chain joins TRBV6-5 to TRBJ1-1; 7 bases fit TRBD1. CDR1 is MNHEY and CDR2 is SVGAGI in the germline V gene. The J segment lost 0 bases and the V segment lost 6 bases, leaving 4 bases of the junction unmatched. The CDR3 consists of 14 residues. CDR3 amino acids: CASRWDSLNTEAFF. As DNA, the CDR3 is TGTGCCAGCAGATGGGACAGTTTGAACACTGAAGCTTTCTTT.

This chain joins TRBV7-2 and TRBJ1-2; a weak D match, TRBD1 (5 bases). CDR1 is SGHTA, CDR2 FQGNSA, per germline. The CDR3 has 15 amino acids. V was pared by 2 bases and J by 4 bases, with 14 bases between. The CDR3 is CASSLNLGEGYGYTF. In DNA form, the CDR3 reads TGTGCCAGCAGCTTAAATCTGGGGGAGGGCTATGGCTACACCTTC.

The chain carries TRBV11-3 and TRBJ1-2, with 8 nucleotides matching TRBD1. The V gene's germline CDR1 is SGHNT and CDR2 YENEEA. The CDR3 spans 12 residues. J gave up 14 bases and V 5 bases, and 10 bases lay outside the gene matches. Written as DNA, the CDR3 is TGTGCCAGCAGCCCAACGAGGGACAGGCGGACCTTC. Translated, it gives CASSPTRDRRTF.

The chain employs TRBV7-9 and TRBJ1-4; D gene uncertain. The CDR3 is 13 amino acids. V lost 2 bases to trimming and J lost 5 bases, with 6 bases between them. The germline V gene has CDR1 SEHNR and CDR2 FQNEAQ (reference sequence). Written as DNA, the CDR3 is TGTGCCAGCAGCTTATCTCAGAATGAAAAACTGTTTTTT. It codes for CASSLSQNEKLFF.

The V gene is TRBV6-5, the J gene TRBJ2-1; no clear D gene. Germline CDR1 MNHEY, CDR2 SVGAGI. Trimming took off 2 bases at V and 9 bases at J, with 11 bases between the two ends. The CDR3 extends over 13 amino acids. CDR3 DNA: TGTGCCAGCAGTTACGCGGTCTCCGGTGAGCAGTTCTTC. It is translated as CASSYAVSGEQFF.

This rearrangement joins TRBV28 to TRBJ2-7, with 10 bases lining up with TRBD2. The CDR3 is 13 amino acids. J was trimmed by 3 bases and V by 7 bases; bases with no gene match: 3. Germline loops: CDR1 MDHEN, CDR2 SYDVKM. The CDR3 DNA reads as TGTGCCAGCAATAGACTAGCGGGCTACGAGCAGTACTTC. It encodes CASNRLAGYEQYF.

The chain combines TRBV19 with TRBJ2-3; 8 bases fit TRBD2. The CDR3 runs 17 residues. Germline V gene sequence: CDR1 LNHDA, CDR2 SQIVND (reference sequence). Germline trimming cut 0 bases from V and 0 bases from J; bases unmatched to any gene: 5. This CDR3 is CASSIDGGGTSTDTQYF. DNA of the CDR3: TGTGCCAGTAGTATAGACGGCGGGGGGACAAGCACAGATACGCAGTATTTT.

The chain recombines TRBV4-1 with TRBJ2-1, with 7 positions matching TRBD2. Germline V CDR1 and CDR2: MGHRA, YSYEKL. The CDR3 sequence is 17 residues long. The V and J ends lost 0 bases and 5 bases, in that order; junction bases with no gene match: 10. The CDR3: CASSQEGGLPPDNEQFF. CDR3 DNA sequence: TGCGCCAGCAGCCAAGAGGGGGGACTACCTCCGGACAATGAGCAGTTCTTC.